Below, 22 T cell receptor beta chains from the same sample are listed, as sequenced in a study of T-cell reconstitution after alpha-beta-depleted transplantation in children. The library targeted TCRbeta and was prepared with unique molecular identifiers. From the PCR reads, TCRdb called clonotypes with MiXCR, one entry per CDR3 protein. Of 240,000 or so distinct CDR3 sequences listed, roughly 8.2% are singletons. This material consisted of PBMCs, mostly from graft donor cells, taken 180 days after TCRalphabeta/CD19-depleted stem cell transplant. The source of these receptors is a male patient under 18 who had a stem cell transplant for acute lymphoblastic leukemia, so the T cells may come from the graft donor.

The rearrangement joins TRBV20-1 to TRBJ1-2; weak D call: TRBD1 (6 bases). V lost 3 bases and J 0 bases, leaving 11 bases between the germline ends. This CDR3 has 14 amino acids. Germline V gene sequence: CDR1 DFQATT, CDR2 SNEGSKA (reference sequence). The CDR3 DNA follows: TGCAGTGCTAGGGGACATGGTTCTAACTATGGCTACACCTTC. It specifies CSARGHGSNYGYTF.

This clonotype appeared a few times. V usage is TRBV25-1 and J usage is TRBJ2-2, with 9 positions matching TRBD1. Germline loops: CDR1 MGHDK, CDR2 SYGVNS. CDR3 length: 15 residues. V was pared by 4 bases and J by 6 bases, with 6 bases of the junction left unmatched. The CDR3: CASSADRGGPGELFF. CDR3 in DNA: TGTGCCAGCAGTGCGGACAGGGGAGGACCCGGGGAGCTGTTTTTT.

This clonotype was seen many times. This chain uses TRBV5-1 with TRBJ1-2; 10 bases align to TRBD1. Per germline, CDR1 SGHRS and CDR2 YFSETQ. V shed 1 base and J 4 bases; nucleotides not matched to a gene: 13. The CDR3 length is 18 residues. CDR3 DNA: TGCGCCAGCAGCTTGAACACCCCGGGACAGGGGTCCCGCTATGGCTACACCTTC. This translates into CASSLNTPGQGSRYGYTF. The entire variable domain, with the rest obtained from reference TRBV5-1 and TRBJ1-2, is as follows: KAGVTQTPRYLIKTRGQQVTLSCSPISGHRSVSWYQQTPGQGLQFLFEYFSETQRNKGNFPGRFSGRQFSNSRSEMNVSTLELGDSALYLCASSLNTPGQGSRYGYTFGSGTRLTVV.

At least ten counts were recorded for this clonotype. This chain joins TRBV24-1 and TRBJ1-2, with D perhaps matching TRBD1 (5 bases). The germline CDR1 and CDR2 sequences are KGHDR and SFDVKD. The CDR3 loop spans 12 amino acids. The germline V and J ends were trimmed by 6 bases and 8 bases, with 12 bases remaining between them. The CDR3 reads CATSISGLGYTF. The CDR3 DNA is TGTGCCACCAGTATATCAGGGTTAGGCTACACCTTC.

The sample holds many counts of this clonotype. The chain has TRBV20-1 and TRBJ2-1; D uncertain. Trimming stripped 6 bases from V and 8 bases from J, with 11 bases between. This CDR3 has 11 amino acids. CDR1 DFQATT and CDR2 SNEGSKA come from the germline V gene (reference sequence). This CDR3 reads CSARPVHEQFF. The CDR3 nucleotides are TGCAGTGCCAGGCCGGTCCATGAGCAGTTCTTC.

At least ten counts were recorded for this clonotype. The chain has TRBV20-1 and TRBJ2-7; 7 positions match TRBD2. The CDR3 covers 13 residues. Germline values: CDR1 DFQATT, CDR2 SNEGSKA (reference sequence). With 3 bases clipped from V and 5 bases from J, the junction kept 7 bases outside the gene matches. CDR3 bases: TGCAGTGCTAGGGGAGGGAGTCTGGACGAGCAGTACTTC. Amino acids: CSARGGSLDEQYF.

This clonotype was seen repeatedly, ten times or more. The chain carries TRBV7-2 and TRBJ1-5; D gene uncertain. Per germline, CDR1 SGHTA and CDR2 FQGNSA. This CDR3 has 16 residues. V lost 3 bases to trimming and J lost 8 bases, with 20 bases between them. The CDR3 DNA reads TGTGCCAGCAGCTTGAGCTACGGGGAAGTCGGGGAGCCCCAGCATTTT. This codes for CASSLSYGEVGEPQHF.

This clonotype was observed many times. The V and J genes are TRBV12-3 or TRBV12-4 and TRBJ1-4; no clear D gene. The CDR3 is made up of 11 amino acids. Trimming left V 6 bases short and J 5 bases short, with 4 bases between. CDR3 coding DNA: TGTGCCAGCAGGGGAAATGAAAAACTGTTTTTT. Its protein product is CASRGNEKLFF.

This clonotype has a count of ten or more. This chain joins TRBV28 and TRBJ2-1; 9 bases agree with TRBD1. The CDR3 sequence is 11 residues long. Trimming at V came to 1 base and at J to 15 bases, leaving 1 base not matched to a gene. The germline gives CDR1 MDHEN, CDR2 SYDVKM. The CDR3: CASSLYRGLFF. CDR3 DNA sequence: TGTGCCAGCAGTTTATACAGGGGGCTGTTCTTC.

This clonotype was seen ten or more times. The rearrangement joins TRBV6-2 or TRBV6-3 to TRBJ2-7; the D call may be TRBD1 or TRBD2 (5 bases each). The CDR3 runs 11 residues. Trimming took off 5 bases at V and 5 bases at J, with 7 bases between the two ends. Germline V lookup: CDR1 MNHEY, CDR2 SVGEGT. The CDR3 here is CASSRGDEQYF. The CDR3 DNA reads as TGTGCCAGCAGTCGGGGCGACGAGCAGTACTTC.

As concerns this clonotype: With a much larger clone just one base away, this may be a read error. This sequence joins TRBV5-1 and TRBJ1-2, with D unresolved. V lost 1 base and J 6 bases, leaving 13 bases between the germline ends. This CDR3 is built from 14 residues. The germline gives CDR1 SGHRS, CDR2 YFSETQ. The CDR3 sequence: CASSLSGETHGYTF. As DNA, the CDR3 is TGCGCCAGCAGCTTGTCGGGCGAAACCCATGGCTACACCTTC.

This clonotype occurred many times. CDR3 nucleotide sequence: TGTGCCAGTCTCGGTCTGTCCAATGAGCAGTTCTTC. Protein: CASLGLSNEQFF. This rearrangement joins TRBV27 to TRBJ2-1; D call uncertain. Germline values: CDR1 MNHEY, CDR2 SMNVEV (reference sequence). The CDR3 consists of 12 residues. The V gene lost 9 bases and the J gene lost 6 bases, with 12 bases spanning the gap.

In its sample, this clonotype was seen many times. V and J are TRBV9 and TRBJ2-3; either TRBD1 or TRBD2 may fit D (5 bases each). Germline CDR1 reads SGDLS; CDR2 reads YYNGEE. The CDR3 sequence is 16 residues long. V was clipped by 0 bases and J by 5 bases, with 16 bases between them. The CDR3, as DNA: TGTGCCAGCAGCGTAGAAGGAGGAGAAAGGGGAGATACGCAGTATTTT. This gives the protein CASSVEGGERGDTQYF.

This clonotype was recorded at least ten times. V and J are TRBV20-1 and TRBJ1-1, with D possibly matching TRBD1 (6 bases). The V gene's germline CDR1 is DFQATT and CDR2 SNEGSKA (reference sequence). With 3 bases removed from V and 5 bases from J, the gap between germline ends came to 16 bases. The CDR3 has 14 residues. The CDR3 region is CSASSSQGATEAFF. The CDR3 DNA follows: TGCAGTGCTAGTTCTTCACAGGGAGCGACTGAAGCTTTCTTT.

This clonotype turned up a few times. The rearrangement uses TRBV20-1 and TRBJ2-1; D uncertain. The CDR3 length is 12 residues. CDR1 is DFQATT, CDR2 SNEGSKA, per germline (reference sequence). The V end was cut by 2 bases, the J end by 5 bases, with 7 bases between. The CDR3 is CSARFSNNEQFF. CDR3 bases: TGCAGTGCTAGATTTAGCAACAATGAGCAGTTCTTC.

This clonotype came up a few times. V gene TRBV6-1 combines with J gene TRBJ2-3, with D unresolved. The CDR3 sequence is 12 residues long. Germline V lookup: CDR1 MNHNS, CDR2 SASEGT. Trimming stripped 2 bases from V and 4 bases from J, with 4 bases between. The DNA of the CDR3 is TGTGCCAGCAGTGAACTGGCAGATACGCAGTATTTT. Encoded protein: CASSELADTQYF.

This clonotype was observed at least ten times. The chain has TRBV20-1 and TRBJ2-3, with unresolved D. The CDR3 has 12 amino acids. Germline CDR1 is DFQATT and CDR2 is SNEGSKA (reference sequence). Deletions cut 1 base from V and 5 bases from J, with 7 bases between. As DNA, the CDR3 is TGCAGTGCTAGAGTGTTGGGAGATACGCAGTATTTT. Its protein is CSARVLGDTQYF.

This clonotype was found many times. The chain carries TRBV6-2 or TRBV6-3 and TRBJ2-7; D is ambiguous. The germline CDR1 and CDR2 sequences are MNHEY and SVGEGT. Trimming cost V 0 bases and J 3 bases, with 15 bases left between them. This CDR3 region has 16 residues. The CDR3 loop reads CASSYSKGLRNYEQYF. CDR3 sequence (DNA): TGTGCCAGCAGTTACTCGAAGGGTTTGCGGAACTACGAGCAGTACTTC.

This clonotype showed up many times. The chain employs TRBV9 and TRBJ1-4; maybe TRBD1 (5 bases). V was shortened by 4 bases and J by 6 bases, with 13 bases between the two germline ends. The CDR3 is 14 residues long. Germline values: CDR1 SGDLS, CDR2 YYNGEE. CDR3 bases: TGTGCCAGCAGCATCGGGACGGGGGATGAAAAACTGTTTTTT. Protein product: CASSIGTGDEKLFF.

This clonotype was picked up many times. The chain has TRBV28 and TRBJ1-5; D ambiguous. V was shortened by 9 bases and J by 1 base, with 19 bases between the two germline ends. The germline V gene encodes CDR1 MDHEN and CDR2 SYDVKM. The CDR3 has 16 residues. The CDR3 DNA is TGTGCCAGTTTTGGCCCAAGGATTCTGAGCAATCAGCCCCAGCATTTT. Translated, it gives CASFGPRILSNQPQHF.

This clonotype was picked up many times. This rearrangement joins TRBV18 to TRBJ2-3; no definite D call. V gave up 8 bases and J gave up 0 bases, with 9 bases separating them. Germline loops: CDR1 KGHSH, CDR2 LQKENI. The CDR3 extends over 13 amino acids. CDR3 residues: CASSPSSTDTQYF. The CDR3 DNA is TGTGCCAGCAGCCCCTCGAGCACAGATACGCAGTATTTT.

Ten or more counts support this clonotype. This chain connects TRBV20-1 to TRBJ2-1, with D possibly being TRBD1 or TRBD2 (5 bases each). CDR3 length: 13 amino acids. Per germline, CDR1 DFQATT and CDR2 SNEGSKA (reference sequence). Trimming pared 7 bases from V and 2 bases from J, leaving 12 bases between. Written as DNA, the CDR3 is TGCAGTGTTACGGGACCACCCTACAATGAGCAGTTCTTC. Its protein product is CSVTGPPYNEQFF.